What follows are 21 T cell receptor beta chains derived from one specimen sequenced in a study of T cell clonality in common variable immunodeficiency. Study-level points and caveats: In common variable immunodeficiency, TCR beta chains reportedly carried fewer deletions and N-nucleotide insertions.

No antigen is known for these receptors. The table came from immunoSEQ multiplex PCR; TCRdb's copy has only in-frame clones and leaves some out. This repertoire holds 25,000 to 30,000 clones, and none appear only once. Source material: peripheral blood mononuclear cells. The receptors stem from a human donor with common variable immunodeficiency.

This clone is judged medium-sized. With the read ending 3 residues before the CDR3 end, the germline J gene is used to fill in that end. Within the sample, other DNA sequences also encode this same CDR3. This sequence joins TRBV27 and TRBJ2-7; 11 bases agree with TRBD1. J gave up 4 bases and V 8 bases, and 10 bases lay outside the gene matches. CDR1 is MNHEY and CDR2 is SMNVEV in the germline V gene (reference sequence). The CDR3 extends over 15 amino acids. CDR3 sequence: CASRQSGTGGYEQYF. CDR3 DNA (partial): TGTGCCAGCCGACAGTCCGGGACAGGGGGTTACGAG.

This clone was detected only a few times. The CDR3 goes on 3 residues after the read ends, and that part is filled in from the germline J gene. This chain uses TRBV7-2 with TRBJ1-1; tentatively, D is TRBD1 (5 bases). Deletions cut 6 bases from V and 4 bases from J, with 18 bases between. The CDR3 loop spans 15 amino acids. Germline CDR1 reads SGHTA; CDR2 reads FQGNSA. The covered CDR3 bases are TGTGCCAGCAGTTTAAAGCCCAGGGAAGGCACTGAA. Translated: CASSLKPREGTE. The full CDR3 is CASSLKPREGTEAFF.

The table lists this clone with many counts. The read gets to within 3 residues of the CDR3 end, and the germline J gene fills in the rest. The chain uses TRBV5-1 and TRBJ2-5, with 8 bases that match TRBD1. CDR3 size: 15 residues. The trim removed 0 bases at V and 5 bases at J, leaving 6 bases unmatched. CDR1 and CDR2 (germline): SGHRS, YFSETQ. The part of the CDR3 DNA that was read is TGCGCCAGCAGCTTGGGAACAGGGGGAAGGGAGACC. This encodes CASSLGTGGRET. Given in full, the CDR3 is CASSLGTGGRETQYF.

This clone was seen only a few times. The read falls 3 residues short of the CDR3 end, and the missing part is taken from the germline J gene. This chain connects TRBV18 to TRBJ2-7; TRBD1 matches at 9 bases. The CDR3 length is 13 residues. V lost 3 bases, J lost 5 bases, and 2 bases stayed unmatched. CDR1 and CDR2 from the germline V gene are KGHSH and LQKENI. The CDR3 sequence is CASSPGTGHEQYF. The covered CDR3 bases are TGTGCCAGCTCACCCGGGACAGGGCACGAG.

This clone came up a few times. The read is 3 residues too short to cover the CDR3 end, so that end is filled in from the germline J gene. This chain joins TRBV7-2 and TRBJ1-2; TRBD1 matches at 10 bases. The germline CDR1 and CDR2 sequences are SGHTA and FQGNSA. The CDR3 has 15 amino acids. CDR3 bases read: TGTGCCAGCAGCCGAGGAAGACAGGGGGCTGGAGGC. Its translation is CASSRGRQGAGG. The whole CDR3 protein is CASSRGRQGAGGYTF.

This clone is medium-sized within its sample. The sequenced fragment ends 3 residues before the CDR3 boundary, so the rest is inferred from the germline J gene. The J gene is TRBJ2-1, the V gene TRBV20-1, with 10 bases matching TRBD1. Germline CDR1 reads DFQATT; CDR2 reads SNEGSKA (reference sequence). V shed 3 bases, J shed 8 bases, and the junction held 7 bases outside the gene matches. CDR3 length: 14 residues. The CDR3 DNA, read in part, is TGCAGTGCTAGTCCCGGGACAGGGGTAGATGAG. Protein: CSASPGTGVDE. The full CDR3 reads CSASPGTGVDEQFF.

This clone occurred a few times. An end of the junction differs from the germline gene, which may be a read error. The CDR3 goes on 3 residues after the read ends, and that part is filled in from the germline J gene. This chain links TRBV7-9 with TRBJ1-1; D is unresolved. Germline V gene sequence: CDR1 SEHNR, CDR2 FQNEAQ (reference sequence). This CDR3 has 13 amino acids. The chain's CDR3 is CSSSPVLTSEAFF. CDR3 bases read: TGTTCCAGCAGCCCGGTCCTGACTTCTGAA.

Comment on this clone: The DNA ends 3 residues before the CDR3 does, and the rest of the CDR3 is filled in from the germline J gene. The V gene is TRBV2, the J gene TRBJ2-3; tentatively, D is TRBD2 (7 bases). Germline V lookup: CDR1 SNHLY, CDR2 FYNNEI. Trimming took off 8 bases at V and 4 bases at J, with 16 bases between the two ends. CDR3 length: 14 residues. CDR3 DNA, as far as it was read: TGTGCCAGCGTACCGGGGGGCGAAGCAGATACG. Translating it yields CASVPGGEADT. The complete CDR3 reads CASVPGGEADTQYF.

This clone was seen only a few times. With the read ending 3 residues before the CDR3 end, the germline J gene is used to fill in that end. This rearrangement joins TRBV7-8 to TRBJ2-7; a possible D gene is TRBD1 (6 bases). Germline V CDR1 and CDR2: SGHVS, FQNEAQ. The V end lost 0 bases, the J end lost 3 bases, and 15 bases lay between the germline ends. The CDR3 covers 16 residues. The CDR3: CASSLAGGQGNYEQYF. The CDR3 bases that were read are TGTGCCAGCAGCTTAGCAGGTGGGCAGGGGAACTACGAG.

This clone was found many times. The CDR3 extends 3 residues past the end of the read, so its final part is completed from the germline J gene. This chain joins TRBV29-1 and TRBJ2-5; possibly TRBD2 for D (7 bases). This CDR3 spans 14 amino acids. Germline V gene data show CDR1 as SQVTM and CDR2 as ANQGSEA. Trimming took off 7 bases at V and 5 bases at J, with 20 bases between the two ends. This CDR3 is CSAMKARGGETQYF. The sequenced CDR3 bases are TGCAGCGCTATGAAGGCCAGGGGAGGGGAGACC.

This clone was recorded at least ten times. The CDR3 region is CASSPWTANTGELFF. The CDR3 bases that were read are TGTGCCAGCAGCCCGTGGACTGCGAACACCGGGGAG. The genes are TRBV7-8 and TRBJ2-2; tentatively, D is TRBD2 (5 bases). The sequence runs out 3 residues before the end of the CDR3; the remainder is reconstructed from the germline J gene. This CDR3 is 15 amino acids long. Trimming took 5 bases from V and 0 from J, leaving 10 bases between them. Per germline, CDR1 SGHVS and CDR2 FQNEAQ.

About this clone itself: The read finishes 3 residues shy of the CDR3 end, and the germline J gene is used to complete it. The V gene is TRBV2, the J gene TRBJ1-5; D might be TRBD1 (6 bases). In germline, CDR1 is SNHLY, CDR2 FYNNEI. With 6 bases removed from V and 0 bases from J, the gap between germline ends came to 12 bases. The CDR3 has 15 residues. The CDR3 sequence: CASRPGQLSNQPQHF. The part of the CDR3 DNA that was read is TGTGCCAGCAGACCCGGACAGCTTAGCAATCAGCCC. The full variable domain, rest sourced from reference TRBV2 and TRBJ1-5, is EPEVTQTPSHQVTQMGQEVILRCVPISNHLYFYWYRQILGQKVEFLVSFYNNEISEKSEIFDDQFSVERPDGSNFTLKIRSTKLEDSAMYFCASRPGQLSNQPQHFGDGTRLSIL.

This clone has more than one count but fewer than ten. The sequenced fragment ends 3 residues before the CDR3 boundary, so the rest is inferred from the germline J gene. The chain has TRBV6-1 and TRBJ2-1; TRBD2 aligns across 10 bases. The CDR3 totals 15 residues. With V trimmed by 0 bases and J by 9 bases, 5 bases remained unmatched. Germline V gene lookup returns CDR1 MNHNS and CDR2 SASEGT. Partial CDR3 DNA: TGTGCCAGCAGTGAAGCTGCTAGCGGGAGAAGTGAG. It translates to CASSEAASGRSE. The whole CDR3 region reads CASSEAASGRSEQFF.

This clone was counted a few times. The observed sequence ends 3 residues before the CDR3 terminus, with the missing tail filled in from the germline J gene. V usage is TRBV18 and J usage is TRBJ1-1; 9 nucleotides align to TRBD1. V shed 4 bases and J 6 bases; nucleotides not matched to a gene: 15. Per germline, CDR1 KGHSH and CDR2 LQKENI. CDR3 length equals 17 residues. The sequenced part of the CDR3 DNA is TGTGCCAGCTCACAGGAACGGGGACAGGGAAATTGGGCTGAA. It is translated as CASSQERGQGNWAE. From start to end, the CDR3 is CASSQERGQGNWAEAFF.

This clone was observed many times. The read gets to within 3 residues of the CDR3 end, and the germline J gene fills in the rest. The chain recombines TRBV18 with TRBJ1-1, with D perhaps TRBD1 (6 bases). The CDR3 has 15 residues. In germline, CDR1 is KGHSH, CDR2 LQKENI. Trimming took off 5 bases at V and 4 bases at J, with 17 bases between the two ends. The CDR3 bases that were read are TGTGCCAGCTCAGAAACCAGGGGAAGCGGCACTGAA. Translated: CASSETRGSGTE. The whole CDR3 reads CASSETRGSGTEAFF.

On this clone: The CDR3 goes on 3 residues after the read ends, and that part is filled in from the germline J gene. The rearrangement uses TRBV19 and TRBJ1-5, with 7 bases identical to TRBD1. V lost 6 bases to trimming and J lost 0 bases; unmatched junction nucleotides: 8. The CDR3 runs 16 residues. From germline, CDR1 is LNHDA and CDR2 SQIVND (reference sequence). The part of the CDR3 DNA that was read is TGTGCCAGTAGAAGGACAGGTGACTATAGCAATCAGCCC. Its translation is CASRRTGDYSNQP. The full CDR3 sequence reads CASRRTGDYSNQPQHF.

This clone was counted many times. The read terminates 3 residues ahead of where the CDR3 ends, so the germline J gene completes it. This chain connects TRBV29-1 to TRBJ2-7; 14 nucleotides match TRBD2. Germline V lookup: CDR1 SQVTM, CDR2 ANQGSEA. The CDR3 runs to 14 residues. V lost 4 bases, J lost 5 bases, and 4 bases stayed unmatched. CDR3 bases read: TGCAGCGTTGTTCTGGGACTAGCGGGAGACGAG. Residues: CSVVLGLAGDE. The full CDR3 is CSVVLGLAGDEQYF.

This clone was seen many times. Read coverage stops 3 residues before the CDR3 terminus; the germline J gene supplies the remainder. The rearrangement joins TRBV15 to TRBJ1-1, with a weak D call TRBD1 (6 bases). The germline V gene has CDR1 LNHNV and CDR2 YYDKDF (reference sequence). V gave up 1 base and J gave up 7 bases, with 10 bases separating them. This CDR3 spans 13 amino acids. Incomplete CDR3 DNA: TGTGCCACCAGCAGAGTTTTGGACAGTGAA. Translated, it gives CATSRVLDSE. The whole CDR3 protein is CATSRVLDSEAFF.

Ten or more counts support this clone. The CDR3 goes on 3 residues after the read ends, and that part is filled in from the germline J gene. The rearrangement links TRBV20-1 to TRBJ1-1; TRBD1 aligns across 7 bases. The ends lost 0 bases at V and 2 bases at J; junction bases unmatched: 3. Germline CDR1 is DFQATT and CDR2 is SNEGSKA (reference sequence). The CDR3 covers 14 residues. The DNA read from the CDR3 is TGCAGTGCTAGAGAAGGGACAGTTAACACTGAA. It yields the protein CSAREGTVNTE. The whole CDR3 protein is CSAREGTVNTEAFF.

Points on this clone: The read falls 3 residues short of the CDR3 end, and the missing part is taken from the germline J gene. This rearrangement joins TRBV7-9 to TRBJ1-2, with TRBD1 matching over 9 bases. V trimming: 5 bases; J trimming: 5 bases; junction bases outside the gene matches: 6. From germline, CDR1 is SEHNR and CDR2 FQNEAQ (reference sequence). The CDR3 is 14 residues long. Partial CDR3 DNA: TGTGCCAGCAGCCCATGGGACAGGGAGTATGGC. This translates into CASSPWDREYG. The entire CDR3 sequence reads CASSPWDREYGYTF.

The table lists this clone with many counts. CDR3 in amino acids: CASSFRGQGRSTNEKLFF. The covered CDR3 bases are TGCGCCAGCAGCTTCAGGGGACAGGGGAGGTCAACTAATGAAAAA. J is TRBJ1-4 and V is TRBV5-1, with 10 nucleotides matching TRBD1. The CDR3 is cut off 3 residues early in the read; its end comes from the germline J gene. The germline V gene encodes CDR1 SGHRS and CDR2 YFSETQ. V shed 2 bases, J shed 0 bases, and the junction held 7 bases outside the gene matches. The CDR3 is 18 amino acids.